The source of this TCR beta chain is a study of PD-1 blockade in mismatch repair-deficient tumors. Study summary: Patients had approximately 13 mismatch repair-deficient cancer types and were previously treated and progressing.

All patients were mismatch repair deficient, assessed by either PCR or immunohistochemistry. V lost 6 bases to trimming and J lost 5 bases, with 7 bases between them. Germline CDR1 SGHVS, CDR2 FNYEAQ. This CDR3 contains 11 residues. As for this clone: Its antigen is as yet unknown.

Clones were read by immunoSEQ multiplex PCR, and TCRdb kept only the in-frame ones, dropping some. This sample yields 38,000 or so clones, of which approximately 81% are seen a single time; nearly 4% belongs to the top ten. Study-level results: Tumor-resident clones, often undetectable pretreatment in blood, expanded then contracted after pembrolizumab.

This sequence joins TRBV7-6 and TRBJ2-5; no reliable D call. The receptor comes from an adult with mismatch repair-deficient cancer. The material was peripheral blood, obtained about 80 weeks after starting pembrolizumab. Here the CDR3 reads CASRTRETQYF. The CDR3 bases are TGTGCCAGCAGAACCCGGGAGACCCAGTACTTC.